Listed below are T cell receptor beta chains from one sample, sequenced in a study of Graves' ophthalmopathy and Graves' hyperthyroidism. A single record per CDR3 protein comes from TCRdb applying MiXCR to the multiplex PCR reads. The sample yields 400,000 or so distinct CDR3 sequences, 17% seen once. The sample consisted of peripheral blood. Every receptor here comes from an adult woman with stable Graves' hyperthyroidism. The CDR3 runs from the conserved cysteine through the conserved F or W. A D gene is named only where the DNA matches it firmly. Expanded clones are given a class, and other clones once, few, many or no size at all.

v_gene,j_gene,d_gene,abundance,CDR3aa,CDR3nt
TRBV6-5,TRBJ2-5,TRBD2,many,CASSYSGLAGPGETQYF,TGTGCCAGCAGTTACTCGGGACTAGCGGGGCCGGGGGAGACCCAGTACTTC
TRBV10-3,TRBJ2-6,TRBD1,many,CAISEGTGQSSGANVLTF,TGTGCCATCAGTGAGGGGACGGGACAGAGCTCTGGGGCCAACGTCCTGACTTTC
TRBV7-8,TRBJ2-5,NA,once,CASIHFSGEETQYF,TGTGCCAGCATCCACTTCTCCGGGGAGGAGACCCAGTACTTC
TRBV28,TRBJ1-2,TRBD1,many,CASSFWDSVYGYTF,TGTGCCAGCAGTTTCTGGGACAGCGTCTATGGCTACACCTTC
TRBV6-2/TRBV6-3,TRBJ2-5,TRBD2,many,CASRPLRPGLRETQYF,TGTGCCAGCAGACCCTTACGCCCGGGACTACGAGAGACCCAGTACTTC
TRBV11-1,TRBJ2-2,NA,many,CASSHGGARGTGELFF,TGTGCCAGCAGCCATGGGGGGGCGCGAGGCACCGGGGAGCTGTTTTTT
TRBV6-5,TRBJ1-1,NA,NA,CASSYSKFTTEAFF,TGTGCCAGCAGTTACTCGAAATTCACCACTGAAGCTTTCTTT
TRBV7-6,TRBJ2-7,TRBD1,NA,CASSLGQGPVYEQYF,TGTGCCAGCAGCTTAGGACAGGGCCCCGTGTACGAGCAGTACTTC
TRBV27,TRBJ1-1,NA,many,CASSLGRITEAFF,TGTGCCAGCAGTTTGGGTCGGATCACTGAAGCTTTCTTT
TRBV7-9,TRBJ2-2,TRBD1,many,CASSTGTGATGELFF,TGTGCCAGCAGCACCGGGACAGGGGCCACCGGGGAGCTGTTTTTT
TRBV6-1,TRBJ2-4,NA,many,CASRSIPLYKNIQYF,TGTGCCAGCAGGTCAATTCCCCTTTACAAAAACATTCAGTACTTC
TRBV28,TRBJ1-5,NA,many,CASRNPPQPSNQPQHF,TGTGCCAGCCGAAACCCGCCACAGCCCAGCAATCAGCCCCAGCATTTT
TRBV5-1,TRBJ2-7,NA,many,CASRTLPTYEQYF,TGCGCCAGCAGAACTCTGCCCACCTACGAGCAGTACTTC
TRBV28,TRBJ1-6,TRBD1,many,CASTPEGQGSSPLHF,TGTGCCAGCACCCCAGAAGGACAGGGGAGTTCACCCCTCCACTTT
TRBV6-2/TRBV6-3,TRBJ2-4,TRBD2,few,CASSYPSILSGRVLAKNIQYF,TGTGCCAGCAGTTATCCATCCATACTCAGCGGGAGAGTACTAGCCAAAAACATTCAGTACTTC
TRBV9,TRBJ1-1,NA,many,CASSPMGTWGNTEAFF,TGTGCCAGCAGCCCAATGGGCACGTGGGGGAACACTGAAGCTTTCTTT
TRBV20-1,TRBJ1-2,NA,many,CSANNGYTF,TGCAGTGCTAACAATGGCTACACCTTC
TRBV28,TRBJ2-2,NA,many,CASSHPAIGELFF,TGTGCCAGCAGCCACCCAGCTATCGGGGAGCTGTTTTTT
TRBV28,TRBJ1-1,TRBD1,many,CASTRGTGSTEAFF,TGTGCCAGCACCCGCGGGACAGGGTCCACTGAAGCTTTCTTT
TRBV7-2,TRBJ2-2,TRBD1,many,CASSRQGFIGELFF,TGTGCCAGCAGCAGACAGGGTTTCATCGGGGAGCTGTTTTTT
TRBV29-1,TRBJ2-4,NA,many,CSVDVLGGQGIQYF,TGCAGCGTTGACGTTCTTGGCGGTCAGGGCATTCAGTACTTC
TRBV2,TRBJ2-7,TRBD1,many,CASSEETGGWYEQYF,TGTGCCAGCAGTGAGGAGACAGGGGGCTGGTACGAGCAGTACTTC
TRBV5-1,TRBJ1-1,NA,few,CASSFGTTMNTEAFF,TGCGCCAGCAGCTTCGGGACAACCATGAACACTGAAGCTTTCTTT
TRBV2,TRBJ1-5,NA,many,CASSVRRFNQPQHF,TGTGCCAGCTCCGTGCGTAGATTCAATCAGCCCCAGCATTTT
TRBV5-6,TRBJ1-1,NA,few,CASSLWRELMNTEAFF,TGTGCCAGCAGCTTGTGGAGGGAACTAATGAACACTGAAGCTTTCTTT
TRBV28,TRBJ2-7,TRBD1,many,CASSTPSGGIGEQYF,TGTGCCAGCAGTACCCCCTCAGGGGGCATTGGCGAGCAGTACTTC
TRBV10-3,TRBJ2-5,TRBD1,NA,CAISDQGAGQETQYF,TGTGCCATCAGTGACCAGGGGGCGGGACAAGAGACCCAGTACTTC
TRBV27,TRBJ2-2,TRBD2,many,CASSLRGLVLNGELFF,TGTGCCAGCAGTCTGAGGGGACTAGTCTTGAACGGGGAGCTGTTTTTT
TRBV28,TRBJ2-5,NA,NA,CASLESETQYF,TGTGCCAGCTTAGAGAGTGAGACCCAGTACTTC
TRBV4-1,TRBJ2-7,NA,few,CASSQAPSLEEQYF,TGCGCCAGCAGCCAAGCCCCCAGTTTGGAGGAGCAGTACTTC
TRBV19,TRBJ2-2,NA,NA,CASREGSHTGELFF,TGTGCCAGTCGAGAGGGGTCCCACACCGGGGAGCTGTTTTTT
TRBV20-1,TRBJ2-5,NA,many,CSARSDIIETQYF,TGCAGTGCTAGGTCGGACATCATTGAGACCCAGTACTTC
TRBV12-3/TRBV12-4,TRBJ2-7,NA,many,CASRNDRSSYEQYF,TGTGCCAGCAGGAACGATAGAAGCTCCTACGAGCAGTACTTC
TRBV15,TRBJ2-7,TRBD1,many,CATAKGAGNYEQYF,TGTGCCACCGCGAAGGGGGCTGGGAACTACGAGCAGTACTTC
TRBV6-5,TRBJ1-6,NA,many,CASSFVTGNSPLHF,TGTGCCAGCAGTTTTGTGACAGGAAATTCACCCCTCCACTTT
TRBV15,TRBJ1-5,NA,NA,CATSSQDIDQPQHF,TGTGCCACCAGCAGCCAAGATATTGATCAGCCCCAGCATTTT
TRBV7-6,TRBJ2-7,TRBD1,few,CASSNGQGLGEQYF,TGTGCCAGCAGCAACGGACAGGGCCTCGGCGAGCAGTACTTC
TRBV12-3/TRBV12-4,TRBJ2-7,TRBD2,NA,CASSTTLPSGMSTYDQYF,TGTGCCAGCAGTACCACCCTGCCGAGCGGGATGTCCACCTACGATCAGTACTTC
TRBV6-2/TRBV6-3,TRBJ2-7,TRBD1,NA,CASSYSRTGTYEQYF,TGTGCCAGCAGTTACTCCCGGACAGGGACCTACGAGCAGTACTTC
TRBV28,TRBJ1-2,NA,many,CASSPVLARARYGYTF,TGTGCCAGCAGCCCGGTGTTAGCCCGAGCCCGTTATGGCTACACCTTC
TRBV11-2,TRBJ2-7,NA,many,CASSLGAFWQGMSYEQYF,TGTGCCAGCAGCTTAGGGGCGTTCTGGCAGGGGATGTCCTACGAGCAGTACTTC
TRBV7-2,TRBJ1-5,TRBD1,many,CASSLAGGQFNQPQHF,TGTGCCAGCAGCTTAGCGGGGGGACAGTTCAATCAGCCCCAGCATTTT
TRBV5-1,TRBJ2-2,NA,many,CASSLVGGVTGELFF,TGCGCCAGCAGCTTGGTCGGAGGGGTGACCGGGGAGCTGTTTTTT
TRBV12-3/TRBV12-4,TRBJ2-7,TRBD1,many,CASSLAAEQGRLSYEQYF,TGTGCCAGCAGTTTAGCCGCTGAACAGGGGCGCCTCTCCTACGAGCAGTACTTC
TRBV6-1,TRBJ1-1,NA,NA,CASARETEAFF,TGTGCCAGCGCGCGGGAGACTGAAGCTTTCTTT
TRBV5-1,TRBJ2-5,TRBD1,NA,CASSDTATGEETQYF,TGCGCCAGCAGCGATACCGCGACAGGGGAAGAGACCCAGTACTTC